This TCR beta chain appears in the sequencing data of a study of blood T cell repertoires in COVID-19. Clones were sequenced by immunoSEQ multiplex PCR, and TCRdb holds only the in-frame ones, with some missing. The sample records about 80,000 clones, around nine tenths being singletons. Germline CDR1 is SGHNT and CDR2 is YENEEA. The ends lost 5 bases at V and 7 bases at J; junction bases unmatched: 5. The CDR3 runs to 15 residues. The material sequenced was peripheral blood. The receptor was isolated from a woman older than 75 with active or convalescent COVID-19. The chain recombines TRBV11-3 with TRBJ2-1, with 13 bases identical to TRBD2. CDR3 region: CASSTSGGVSNEQFF. CDR3 in DNA: TGTGCCAGCAGCACTAGCGGGGGGGTCTCAAATGAGCAGTTCTTC.